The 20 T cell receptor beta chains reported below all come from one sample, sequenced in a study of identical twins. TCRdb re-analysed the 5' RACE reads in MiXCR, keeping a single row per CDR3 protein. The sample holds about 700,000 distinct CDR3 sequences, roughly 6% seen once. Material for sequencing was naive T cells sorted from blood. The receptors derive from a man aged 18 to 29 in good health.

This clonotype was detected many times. DNA of the CDR3: TGTGCCATCAGGGACCCGGGACAGGGAGGTGAGCAGTACTTC. Amino acid sequence: CAIRDPGQGGEQYF. The chain employs TRBV10-3 and TRBJ2-7; 9 nucleotides match TRBD1. The ends lost 6 bases at V and 7 bases at J; junction bases unmatched: 10. CDR3 length equals 14 residues. Germline CDR1 reads ENHRY; CDR2 reads SYGVKD.

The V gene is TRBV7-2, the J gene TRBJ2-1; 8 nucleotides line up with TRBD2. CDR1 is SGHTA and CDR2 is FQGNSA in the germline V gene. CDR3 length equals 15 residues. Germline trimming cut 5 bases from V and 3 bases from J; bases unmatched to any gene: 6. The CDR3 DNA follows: TGTGCCAGCAGCCCCATAGCGGGACTCTACAATGAGCAGTTCTTC. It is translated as CASSPIAGLYNEQFF.

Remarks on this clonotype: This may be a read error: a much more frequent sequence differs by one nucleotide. The CDR3 reads CASSYSRWDRTNEKPFF. In DNA, the CDR3 is TGTGCCAGCAGTTACTCCAGATGGGACAGAACTAATGAAAAACCGTTTTTT. The chain uses TRBV6-5 and TRBJ1-4, with TRBD1 matching 7 bases. CDR3 length: 17 residues. From germline, CDR1 is MNHEY and CDR2 SVGAGI.

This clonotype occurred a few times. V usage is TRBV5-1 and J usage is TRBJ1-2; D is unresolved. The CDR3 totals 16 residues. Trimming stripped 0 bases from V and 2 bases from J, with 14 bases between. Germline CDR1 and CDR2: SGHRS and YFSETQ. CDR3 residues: CASSLADAARNYGYTF. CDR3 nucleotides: TGCGCCAGCAGCTTGGCCGACGCGGCAAGGAACTATGGCTACACCTTC.

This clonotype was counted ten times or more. CDR3 amino acids: CSAPIHGSYNEQFF. In DNA form, the CDR3 reads TGCAGTGCTCCAATCCATGGCTCCTACAATGAGCAGTTCTTC. The V and J genes are TRBV20-1 and TRBJ2-1; no reliable D call. Per the germline V gene, CDR1 is DFQATT and CDR2 is SNEGSKA (reference sequence). V lost 5 bases and J 0 bases, leaving 11 bases between the germline ends. This CDR3 comprises 14 residues.

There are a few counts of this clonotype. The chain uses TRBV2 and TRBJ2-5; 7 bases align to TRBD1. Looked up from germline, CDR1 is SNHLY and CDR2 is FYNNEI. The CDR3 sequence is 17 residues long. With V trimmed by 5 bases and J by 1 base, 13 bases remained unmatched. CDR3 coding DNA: TGTGCCAGCAGTAATCACCGGTTAAGGGACAGCCAAGAGACCCAGTACTTC. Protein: CASSNHRLRDSQETQYF.

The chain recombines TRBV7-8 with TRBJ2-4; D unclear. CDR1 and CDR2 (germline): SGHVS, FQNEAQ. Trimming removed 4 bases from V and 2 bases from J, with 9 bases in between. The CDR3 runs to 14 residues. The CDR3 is CASSSYQSKNIQYF. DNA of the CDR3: TGTGCCAGCAGCTCCTACCAGTCCAAAAACATTCAGTACTTC.

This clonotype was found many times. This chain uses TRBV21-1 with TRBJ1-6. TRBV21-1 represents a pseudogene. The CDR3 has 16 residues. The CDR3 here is CASSNCGGQESSPLHF. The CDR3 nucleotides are TGTGCCAGCAGCAATTGCGGGGGGCAGGAGTCTTCACCCCTCCACTTT.

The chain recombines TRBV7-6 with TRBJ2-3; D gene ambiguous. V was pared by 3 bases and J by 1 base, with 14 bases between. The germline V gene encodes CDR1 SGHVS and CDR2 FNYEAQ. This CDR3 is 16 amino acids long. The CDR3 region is CASSFVPAEGTDTQYF. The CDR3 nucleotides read TGTGCCAGCAGCTTTGTACCAGCAGAAGGCACAGATACGCAGTATTTT. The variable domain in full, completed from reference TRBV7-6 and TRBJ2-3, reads GAGVSQSPRYKVTKRGQDVALRCDPISGHVSLYWYRQALGQGPEFLTYFNYEAQQDKSGLPNDRFSAERPEGSISTLTIQRTEQRDSAMYRCASSFVPAEGTDTQYFGPGTRLTVL.

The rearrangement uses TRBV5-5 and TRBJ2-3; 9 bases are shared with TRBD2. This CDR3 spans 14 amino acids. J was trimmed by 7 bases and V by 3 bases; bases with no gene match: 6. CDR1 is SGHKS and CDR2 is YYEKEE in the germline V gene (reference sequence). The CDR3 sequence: CASSSAGGQNTQYF. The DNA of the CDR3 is TGTGCCAGCAGCTCGGCGGGAGGGCAGAATACGCAGTATTTT.

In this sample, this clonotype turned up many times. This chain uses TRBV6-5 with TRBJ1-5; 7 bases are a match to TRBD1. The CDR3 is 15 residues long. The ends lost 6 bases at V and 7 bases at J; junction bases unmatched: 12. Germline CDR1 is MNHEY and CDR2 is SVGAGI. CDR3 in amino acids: CASRYITGDRQPQHF. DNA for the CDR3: TGTGCCAGCAGATACATAACAGGGGATAGACAGCCCCAGCATTTT.

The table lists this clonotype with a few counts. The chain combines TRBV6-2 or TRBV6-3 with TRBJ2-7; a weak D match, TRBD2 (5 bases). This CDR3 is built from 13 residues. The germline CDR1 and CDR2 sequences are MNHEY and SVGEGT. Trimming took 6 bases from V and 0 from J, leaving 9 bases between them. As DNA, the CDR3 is TGTGCCAGCAGCCCCGGGGACTCCTACGAGCAGTACTTC. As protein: CASSPGDSYEQYF.

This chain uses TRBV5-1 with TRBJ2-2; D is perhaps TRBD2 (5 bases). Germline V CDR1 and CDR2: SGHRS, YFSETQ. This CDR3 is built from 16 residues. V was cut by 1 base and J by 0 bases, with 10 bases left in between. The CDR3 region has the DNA TGCGCCAGCAGCTTGAATTCCGGGGCGAACACCGGGGAGCTGTTTTTT. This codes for CASSLNSGANTGELFF.

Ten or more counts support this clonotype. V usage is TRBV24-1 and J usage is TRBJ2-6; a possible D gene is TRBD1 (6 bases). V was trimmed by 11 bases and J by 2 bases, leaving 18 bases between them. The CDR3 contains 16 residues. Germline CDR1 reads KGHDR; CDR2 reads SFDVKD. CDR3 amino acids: CAIETQGPTGANVLTF. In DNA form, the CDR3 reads TGTGCCATCGAAACACAGGGTCCGACTGGGGCCAACGTCCTGACTTTC.

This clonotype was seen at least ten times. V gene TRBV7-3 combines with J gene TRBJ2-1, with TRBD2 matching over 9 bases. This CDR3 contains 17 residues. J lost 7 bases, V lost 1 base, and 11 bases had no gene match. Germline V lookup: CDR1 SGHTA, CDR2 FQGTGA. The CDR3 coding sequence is TGTGCCAGCAGCTTAAATGCGTTGACTAGCGGTTCGAATGAGCAGTTCTTC. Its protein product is CASSLNALTSGSNEQFF.

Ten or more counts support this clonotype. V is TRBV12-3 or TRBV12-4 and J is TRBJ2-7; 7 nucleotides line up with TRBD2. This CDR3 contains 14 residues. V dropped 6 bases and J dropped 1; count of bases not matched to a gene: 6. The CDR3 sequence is CASSPGGNSYEQYF. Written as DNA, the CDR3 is TGTGCCAGCAGCCCGGGAGGAAATTCCTACGAGCAGTACTTC.

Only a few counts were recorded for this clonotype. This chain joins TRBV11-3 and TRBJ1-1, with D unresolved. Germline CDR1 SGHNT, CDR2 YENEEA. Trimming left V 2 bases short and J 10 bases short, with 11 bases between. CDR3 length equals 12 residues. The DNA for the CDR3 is TGTGCCAGCAGCTTAAAGAATTACGGAGCTTTCTTT. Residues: CASSLKNYGAFF.

As DNA, the CDR3 is TGTGCCACCAGTGATTTTGGGAGTCTAGCGGGAGGGAATGAGCAGTTCTTC. As protein: CATSDFGSLAGGNEQFF. The chain uses TRBV24-1 and TRBJ2-1; 12 nucleotides agree with TRBD2. V lost 1 base, J lost 7 bases, and 7 bases stayed unmatched. Germline CDR1 is KGHDR and CDR2 is SFDVKD. The CDR3 is 17 amino acids.

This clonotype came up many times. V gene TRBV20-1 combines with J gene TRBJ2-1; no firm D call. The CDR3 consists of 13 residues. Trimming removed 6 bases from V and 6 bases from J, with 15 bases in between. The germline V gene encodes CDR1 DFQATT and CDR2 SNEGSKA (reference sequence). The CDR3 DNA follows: TGCAGTGCGGATAGGCCCCCCTCCAATGAGCAGTTCTTC. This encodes CSADRPPSNEQFF.

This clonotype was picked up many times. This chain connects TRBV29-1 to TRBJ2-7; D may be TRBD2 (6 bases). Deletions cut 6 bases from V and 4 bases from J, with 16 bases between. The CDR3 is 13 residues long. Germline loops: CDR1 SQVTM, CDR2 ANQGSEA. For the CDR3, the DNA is TGCAGCGTAGCCAACCGGGAGATTTACGAGCAGTACTTC. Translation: CSVANREIYEQYF.